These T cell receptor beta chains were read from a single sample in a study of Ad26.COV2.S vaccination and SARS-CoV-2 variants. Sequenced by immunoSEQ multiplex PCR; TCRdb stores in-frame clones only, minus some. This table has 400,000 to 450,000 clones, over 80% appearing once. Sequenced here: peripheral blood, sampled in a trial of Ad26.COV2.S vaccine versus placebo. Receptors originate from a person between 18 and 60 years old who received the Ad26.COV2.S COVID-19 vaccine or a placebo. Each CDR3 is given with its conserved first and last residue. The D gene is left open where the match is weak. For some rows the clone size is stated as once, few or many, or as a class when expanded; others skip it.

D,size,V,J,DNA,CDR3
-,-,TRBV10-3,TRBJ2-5,TGTGCCATCAGTGAGTCGACATACAGAGGCCAAGAGACCCAGTACTTC,CAISESTYRGQETQYF
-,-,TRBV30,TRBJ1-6,TGTGCCTGGACCGGGTCCTATAATTCACCCCTCCACTTT,CAWTGSYNSPLHF
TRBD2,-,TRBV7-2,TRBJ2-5,TGTGCCAGCAGCTTAGATTTCATACTAGCGGGGATACAAGAGACCCAGTACTTC,CASSLDFILAGIQETQYF
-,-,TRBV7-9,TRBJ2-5,TGTGCCAGCAGACCGGACCTACAAGAGACCCAGTACTTC,CASRPDLQETQYF
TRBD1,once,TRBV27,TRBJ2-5,TGTGCCAGCAGTTTATATAGGACAGGGGCCGAGACCCAGTACTTC,CASSLYRTGAETQYF
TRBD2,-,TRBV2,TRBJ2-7,TGTGCCAGGAAGGGACTAGCGGGGGCCGAGGGTACCTACGAGCAGTACTTC,CARKGLAGAEGTYEQYF
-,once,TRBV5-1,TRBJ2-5,TGCGCCAGCAGCTTGGGTGGTCAAGAGACCCAGTACTTC,CASSLGGQETQYF
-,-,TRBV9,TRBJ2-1,TGTGCCAGCAGCGCAAGCGGGTACGATAACAACAATGAGCAGTTCTTC,CASSASGYDNNNEQFF
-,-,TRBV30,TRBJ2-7,TGTGCCTGGAGTCTAACAGGGTCCCACGAGCAGTACTTC,CAWSLTGSHEQYF
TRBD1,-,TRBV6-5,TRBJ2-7,TGTGCCAGCAGTTACCGGGACAGGGGCTCCTACGAGCAGTACTTC,CASSYRDRGSYEQYF
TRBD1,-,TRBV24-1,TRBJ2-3,TGTGCCACCAGTGAATCGGGACAGGGTCCAGATACGCAGTATTTT,CATSESGQGPDTQYF
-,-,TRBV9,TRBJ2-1,TGTGCCAGCAGCGTAGCGCTAGCAATGAATGAGCAGTTCTTC,CASSVALAMNEQFF
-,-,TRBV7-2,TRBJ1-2,TGTGCCAGCAGCTTAGACTCTACTAACTATGGCTACACCTTC,CASSLDSTNYGYTF
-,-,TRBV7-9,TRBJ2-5,TGTGCCAGCAGCTTAGGATCCCACGAGACCCAGTACTTC,CASSLGSHETQYF
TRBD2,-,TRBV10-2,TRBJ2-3,TGCGCCAGCAGTCACCCCCTAGCGGGGGACACAGATACGCAGTATTTT,CASSHPLAGDTDTQYF
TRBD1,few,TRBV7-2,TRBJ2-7,TGTGCCAGTGGGGGGGACAGGGACTACGAGCAGTACTTC,CASGGDRDYEQYF
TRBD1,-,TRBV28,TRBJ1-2,TGTGCCAGCAGTTCAACAGGACAGGCTCCTAATGGCTACACCTTC,CASSSTGQAPNGYTF
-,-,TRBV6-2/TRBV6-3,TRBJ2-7,TGTGCCAGCAGCCCCGTGGAGTATCGTCGACCCGAGCAGTACTTC,CASSPVEYRRPEQYF
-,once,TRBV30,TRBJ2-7,TGTGCCTGGAGTCCCGTAAGGTACGAGCAGTACTTC,CAWSPVRYEQYF
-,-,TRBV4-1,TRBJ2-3,TGCGCCAGCAGCCAAGCACGGGGGCGTGGCACAGATACGCAGTATTTT,CASSQARGRGTDTQYF
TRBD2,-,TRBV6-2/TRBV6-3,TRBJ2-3,TGTGCCAGCAGTTACTTACGGACTAGCGGAGGATATACAGATACGCAGTATTTT,CASSYLRTSGGYTDTQYF
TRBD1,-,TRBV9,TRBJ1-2,TGTGCCAGCAGCGTAGGGGAACAGGGGGCTAGCTATGGCTACACCTTC,CASSVGEQGASYGYTF
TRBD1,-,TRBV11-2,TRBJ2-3,TGTGCCAGCAGCTTAGGACAGGGTCTTGGGGCAGATACGCAGTATTTT,CASSLGQGLGADTQYF
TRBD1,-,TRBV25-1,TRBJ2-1,TGTGCCAGCAGTGAAGGGACAGGGATCTACAATGAGCAGTTCTTC,CASSEGTGIYNEQFF
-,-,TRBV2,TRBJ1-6,TGTGCCGGGCGGTGGGGCAGCTCCTATAATTCACCCCTCCACTTT,CAGRWGSSYNSPLHF
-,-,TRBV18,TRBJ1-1,TGTGCCAGCTCAACGAGACAGGAGCAAGCGGCTGAAGCTTTCTTT,CASSTRQEQAAEAFF
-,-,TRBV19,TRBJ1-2,TGTGCCAGTAGTATTCGACCGAGTAACTATGGCTACACCTTC,CASSIRPSNYGYTF
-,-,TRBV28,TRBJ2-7,TGTGCCAGCAGTTGGATAGGGAACTACGAGCAGTACTTC,CASSWIGNYEQYF
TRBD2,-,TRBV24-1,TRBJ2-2,TGTGCCACCGGGGGCACTAGCGGGTCCAACACCGGGGAGCTGTTTTTT,CATGGTSGSNTGELFF
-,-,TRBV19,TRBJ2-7,TGTGCCAGTAGTACCACCGGGACGGGGAGCTACGAGCAGTACTTC,CASSTTGTGSYEQYF
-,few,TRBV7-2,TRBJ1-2,TGTGCCAGCAGCCCTGGGAGAGATGGCTACACCTTC,CASSPGRDGYTF
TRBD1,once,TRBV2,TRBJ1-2,TGTGCCGGTTCTTTTGGGACAGGCGTTAACTATGGCTACACCTTC,CAGSFGTGVNYGYTF
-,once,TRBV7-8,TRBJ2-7,TGTGCCAGCAGCTTCCGAATCAACGAGCAGTACTTC,CASSFRINEQYF
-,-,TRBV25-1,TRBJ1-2,TGTGCCAGCAGTCCCCCCTCCGGGGGTGACTATGGCTACACCTTC,CASSPPSGGDYGYTF
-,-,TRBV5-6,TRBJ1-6,TGTGCCAGCAGCACATTGTCGGGTCTCCTAAATTCACCCCTCCACTTT,CASSTLSGLLNSPLHF
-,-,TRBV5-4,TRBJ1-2,TGTGCCAGCAGCGAAACAGGTCCGGGCTACACCTTC,CASSETGPGYTF
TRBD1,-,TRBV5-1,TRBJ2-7,TGCGCCAGCAGCTTAACATTTGGGACAGCCTACAAGCAGTACTTC,CASSLTFGTAYKQYF
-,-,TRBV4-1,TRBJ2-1,TGCGCCAGCAGCTCTACCTGGGGTGAGCAGTTCTTC,CASSSTWGEQFF
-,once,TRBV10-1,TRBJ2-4,TGCGCCAGCAGTGACAGGGACGGCAAAAACATTCAGTACTTC,CASSDRDGKNIQYF
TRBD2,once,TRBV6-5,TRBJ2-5,TGTGCCAGCTTAGCGGGTCAAATAAAGGAGACCCAGTACTTC,CASLAGQIKETQYF
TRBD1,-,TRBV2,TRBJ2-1,TGTGCCAGCAGTGACAACAGGGGGCGCGTCAATGAGCAGTTCTTC,CASSDNRGRVNEQFF
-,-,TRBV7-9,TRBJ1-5,TGTGCCAGCAGCCCAAACAAGGTCCCCTTCAATCAGCCCCAGCATTTT,CASSPNKVPFNQPQHF